Below are 21 T cell receptor beta chains sequenced from a single sample in a study of shared clonotypes between healthy human individuals. Some clones are missing from TCRdb's copy, which holds only in-frame ones; the method was immunoSEQ multiplex PCR. The repertoire includes about 480,000 clones, about four fifths of them detected once, and roughly 13% sits in the top ten. The sequencing input was PBMCs. These receptors all come from a middle-aged woman in good health. Some clones in this sample may be carry-over from other donors' samples.

This chain uses TRBV7-9 with TRBJ2-7, with 7 bases that match TRBD1. Germline V CDR1 and CDR2: SEHNR, FQNEAQ (reference sequence). There are 12 residues in the CDR3. V dropped 5 bases and J dropped 9; count of bases not matched to a gene: 7. In nucleotides, the CDR3 is TGTGCCAGCAGCCAGGACAGGACGGCGCAGTACTTC. Its translation is CASSQDRTAQYF. Looking up the rest from reference TRBV7-9 and TRBJ2-7 gives the full variable domain: DTGVSQNPRHKITKRGQNVTFRCDPISEHNRLYWYRQTLGQGPEFLTYFQNEAQLEKSRLLSDRFSAERPKGSFSTLEIQRTEQGDSAMYLCASSQDRTAQYFGPGTRLTVT.

V is TRBV28 and J is TRBJ2-1; TRBD1 matches at 8 bases. The CDR3 totals 14 residues. Germline values: CDR1 MDHEN, CDR2 SYDVKM. J was trimmed by 6 bases and V by 3 bases; bases with no gene match: 4. In nucleotides, the CDR3 is TGTGCCAGCAGTTTCGGGACAGGTGTCAATGAGCAGTTCTTC. Its protein product is CASSFGTGVNEQFF.

The CDR3 reads CASSPGARGTQYF. CDR3 bases: TGTGCCAGCAGCCCGGGGGCGCGGGGGACCCAGTACTTC. This sequence joins TRBV5-5 and TRBJ2-5, with D perhaps matching TRBD1 or TRBD2 (6 bases each). Trimming left V 4 bases short and J 7 bases short, with 14 bases between. The CDR3 extends over 13 amino acids. Germline lookup yields CDR1 SGHKS and CDR2 YYEKEE (reference sequence). The variable domain in full, completed from reference TRBV5-5 and TRBJ2-5, reads DAGVTQSPTHLIKTRGQQVTLRCSPISGHKSVSWYQQVLGQGPQFIFQYYEKEERGRGNFPDRFSARQFPNYSSELNVNALLLGDSALYLCASSPGARGTQYFGPGTRLLVL.

V gene TRBV19 combines with J gene TRBJ1-2; D possibly corresponds to TRBD1 (5 bases). The CDR3 has 16 amino acids. Germline lookup yields CDR1 LNHDA and CDR2 SQIVND (reference sequence). V dropped 7 bases and J dropped 4 bases, with 22 bases sitting between them. Written as DNA, the CDR3 is TGTGCCAGTAATCCTCAATCCCTTACCGGGACCTATGGCTACACCTTC. As protein: CASNPQSLTGTYGYTF.

The V and J genes are TRBV7-2 and TRBJ2-5; perhaps TRBD2 as D (5 bases). The CDR3 has 14 residues. Germline CDR1 and CDR2: SGHTA and FQGNSA. Between the trimmed V and J ends, which lost 4 bases and 0 bases, there was a span of 9 bases. CDR3 loop: CASSYSVYQETQYF. The CDR3 DNA reads as TGTGCCAGCAGCTATAGCGTGTACCAAGAGACCCAGTACTTC.

This chain links TRBV7-9 with TRBJ1-1; D gene ambiguous. Trimming removed 5 bases at V and 5 bases at J, with 18 bases between. The CDR3 has 15 residues. Looked up from germline, CDR1 is SEHNR and CDR2 is FQNEAQ (reference sequence). The CDR3 bases are TGTGCCAGCAGCCCCGGACGAGGCGGATCGACTGAAGCTTTCTTT. Protein sequence: CASSPGRGGSTEAFF.

The rearrangement uses TRBV9 and TRBJ2-5; TRBD2 matches at 9 bases. There are 15 residues in the CDR3. Germline V gene lookup returns CDR1 SGDLS and CDR2 YYNGEE. V lost 0 bases and J lost 5; bases outside the gene matches: 5. CDR3 residues: CASSVELAGTETQYF. As DNA, the CDR3 is TGTGCCAGCAGCGTAGAGCTAGCGGGAACGGAGACCCAGTACTTC.

The chain combines TRBV4-3 with TRBJ2-5; D not certain. The CDR3 spans 11 residues. V shed 4 bases and J shed 5 bases, with 5 bases lying between them. Per the germline V gene, CDR1 is LGHNA and CDR2 is YSLEER. The CDR3: CASSLGETQYF. The DNA of the CDR3 is TGCGCCAGCAGCCTAGGGGAGACCCAGTACTTC.

J is TRBJ1-1 and V is TRBV19; a weak D match, TRBD1 (5 bases). Looked up from germline, CDR1 is LNHDA and CDR2 is SQIVND (reference sequence). V shed 0 bases and J shed 11 bases, with 16 bases lying between them. The CDR3 loop spans 14 amino acids. The CDR3 nucleotides read TGTGCCAGTAGTATAGAGGGGACGGCTTTAAGGGCTTTCTTT. This translates into CASSIEGTALRAFF.

Notes on this clone: Other nucleotide sequences from this sample produce the same CDR3. V and J are TRBV5-1 and TRBJ1-5; tentative D call: TRBD1 (6 bases). The CDR3 has 13 amino acids. V lost 0 bases and J lost 7, with 8 bases in between. Germline CDR1 is SGHRS and CDR2 is YFSETQ. CDR3: CASSLGTEQPQHF. The CDR3 DNA sequence: TGCGCCAGCAGCTTGGGGACAGAACAGCCCCAGCATTTT.

The chain is built from TRBV21-1 and TRBJ2-3; no check of the table's D call, TRBD2, against the DNA was made. TRBV21-1 is a known pseudogene. This CDR3 comprises 17 residues. The CDR3 reads CASSKETAGFDTDTQYF. Written as DNA, the CDR3 is TGTGCCAGCAGCAAAGAGACAGCGGGATTCGACACAGATACGCAGTATTTT.

The chain couples TRBV7-3 to TRBJ1-5; D call uncertain. V was pared by 2 bases and J by 4 bases, with 6 bases between. The germline gives CDR1 SGHTA, CDR2 FQGTGA. This CDR3 contains 13 residues. The CDR3 nucleotides are TGTGCCAGCAGCTTAGGGCCTAATCAGCCCCAGCATTTT. This gives the protein CASSLGPNQPQHF. The full variable domain, its missing parts supplied by reference TRBV7-3 and TRBJ1-5, is GAGVSQTPSNKVTEKGKYVELRCDPISGHTALYWYRQSLGQGPEFLIYFQGTGAADDSGLPNDRFFAVRPEGSVSTLKIQRTERGDSAVYLCASSLGPNQPQHFGDGTRLSIL.

Regarding this clone: The germline gene is not matched at one end of the junction; a read error may be the cause. The chain uses TRBV10-3 and TRBJ2-7; 9 nucleotides line up with TRBD2. This CDR3 region has 15 residues. The germline gives CDR1 ENHRY, CDR2 SYGVKD. In DNA form, the CDR3 reads TGTGCCAGCAGTTATTCGCCTAGCGGGAACTACGAGCAGTACTTC. It codes for CASSYSPSGNYEQYF.

The V call is TRBV4-2, the J call TRBJ2-7, with 10 bases matching TRBD2. CDR3 size: 17 residues. The junction had 8 bases not matched to a gene; V was cut back by 0 bases and J by 3 bases. CDR1 is LGHNA, CDR2 YNFKEQ, per germline. The DNA of the CDR3 is TGTGCCAGCAGCCAAGATGGTTCTAGCGGGAGTTTCTACGAGCAGTACTTC. This translates into CASSQDGSSGSFYEQYF.

The chain links TRBV5-1 to TRBJ2-1; 14 bases match TRBD2. The CDR3 has 16 amino acids. V was pared by 4 bases and J by 5 bases, with 5 bases of the junction left unmatched. Germline V gene sequence: CDR1 SGHRS, CDR2 YFSETQ. As DNA, the CDR3 is TGCGCCAGCAGCAGGGAGGGACTAGCGGGAGACAATGAGCAGTTCTTC. This encodes CASSREGLAGDNEQFF.

The chain links TRBV29-1 to TRBJ2-7; 8 bases line up with TRBD1. V shed 6 bases, J shed 2 bases, and the junction held 0 bases outside the gene matches. There are 11 residues in the CDR3. CDR1 is SQVTM and CDR2 is ANQGSEA in the germline V gene. CDR3 loop: CSVTGAYEQYF. The CDR3 DNA follows: TGCAGCGTGACAGGGGCCTACGAGCAGTACTTC.

The rearrangement uses TRBV10-3 and TRBJ2-5; 8 positions agree with TRBD1. There are 14 residues in the CDR3. CDR1 is ENHRY, CDR2 SYGVKD, per germline. The J segment lost 5 bases and the V segment lost 5 bases, leaving 7 bases of the junction unmatched. For the CDR3, the DNA is TGTGCCATCAGTAGGACAGGGTTAGGGGAGACCCAGTACTTC. Translating it yields CAISRTGLGETQYF.

V and J are TRBV19 and TRBJ2-1; weak D call: TRBD2 (5 bases). This CDR3 comprises 11 residues. Between the trimmed V and J ends, which lost 3 bases and 15 bases, there was a span of 12 bases. In germline, CDR1 is LNHDA, CDR2 SQIVND (reference sequence). The CDR3 nucleotides read TGTGCCAGTAGTATGCTGAGGGATATGTTCTTC. Its translation: CASSMLRDMFF.

This chain connects TRBV6-6 to TRBJ1-1; D remains unclear. The CDR3 has 12 amino acids. Trimming left V 10 bases short and J 6 bases short, with 15 bases between. Germline V gene lookup returns CDR1 MNHNY and CDR2 SVGAGI (reference sequence). In DNA, the CDR3 is TGTGCCACCCGGGAAGACTACTCTGAAGCTTTCTTT. It is translated as CATREDYSEAFF.

The rearrangement links TRBV7-6 to TRBJ2-5; 12 bases are shared with TRBD2. There are 16 residues in the CDR3. V lost 5 bases and J lost 5; bases outside the gene matches: 9. The germline V gene encodes CDR1 SGHVS and CDR2 FNYEAQ. CDR3 amino acids: CASSPRLAGVGETQYF. CDR3 nucleotide sequence: TGTGCCAGCAGCCCCCGACTAGCGGGAGTGGGGGAGACCCAGTACTTC.

V usage is TRBV10-3 and J usage is TRBJ2-5; 7 positions agree with TRBD1. The J call is doubtful: the DNA matches TRBJ2-7 better. This CDR3 has 14 residues. Looked up from germline, CDR1 is ENHRY and CDR2 is SYGVKD. Here the CDR3 DNA reads TGTGCCAGCACCCGGGACAGCGTCACCTACGAGCAGTACTTC. It translates to CASTRDSVTYEQYF.